The 5 T cell receptor beta chains given below trace back to one sample, sequenced in a study of T-cell reconstitution after alpha-beta-depleted transplantation in children. TCRbeta library preparation incorporated unique molecular identifiers. One entry per CDR3 protein results from TCRdb running MiXCR on the PCR reads. Of around 490,000 distinct CDR3 sequences listed, more than 9.5% were seen once; the top ten hold about 14%. The sequencing used PBMCs, mostly from graft donor cells, collected 180 days after TCRalphabeta/CD19-depleted stem cell transplant. Receptor source: a female patient aged 2-9 years who had a stem cell transplant for aplastic anemia, so the T cells may come from the graft donor.

This clonotype has a handful of counts. The chain has TRBV20-1 and TRBJ1-1, with D uncertain. Germline lookup yields CDR1 DFQATT and CDR2 SNEGSKA (reference sequence). The V end lost 1 base, the J end lost 6 bases, and 18 bases lay between the germline ends. There are 15 residues in the CDR3. CDR3 residues: CSARGSARAGAEAFF. In DNA form, the CDR3 reads TGCAGTGCTAGAGGGTCAGCCCGGGCTGGAGCTGAAGCTTTCTTT.

This chain links TRBV19 with TRBJ2-1; D call uncertain. Germline loops: CDR1 LNHDA, CDR2 SQIVND (reference sequence). This CDR3 comprises 15 residues. V was shortened by 3 bases and J by 7 bases, with 16 bases between the two germline ends. This CDR3 is CASSIRARSFNEQFF. The CDR3 DNA follows: TGTGCCAGTAGTATCCGGGCCCGGTCGTTTAATGAGCAGTTCTTC.

The chain combines TRBV20-1 with TRBJ1-1; possible D gene TRBD1, 5 bases. The CDR3 totals 16 residues. Germline CDR1 and CDR2: DFQATT and SNEGSKA (reference sequence). The CDR3 DNA is TGCTGCTTCTGGGGCCAGGGTCCGCGGGGGAACACTGAAGCTTTCTTT. Protein sequence: CCFWGQGPRGNTEAFF.

In its sample, this clonotype was seen a few times. This rearrangement joins TRBV25-1 to TRBJ2-1, with 11 bases lining up with TRBD2. Germline CDR1 is MGHDK and CDR2 is SYGVNS. The CDR3 has 17 residues. V lost 2 bases and J lost 6; bases outside the gene matches: 9. CDR3 nucleotides: TGTGCCAGCAGTGAACCTCGTCTAGCGGGAGGAAGCAATGAGCAGTTCTTC. Amino acid sequence: CASSEPRLAGGSNEQFF. The full variable domain, in which reference TRBV25-1 and TRBJ2-1 provide the parts outside the CDR3, is EADIYQTPRYLVIGTGKKITLECSQTMGHDKMYWYQQDPGMELHLIHYSYGVNSTEKGDLSSESTVSRIRTEHFPLTLESARPSHTSQYLCASSEPRLAGGSNEQFFGPGTRLTVL.

This clonotype occurred a few times. This chain uses TRBV6-1 with TRBJ1-2; 7 bases are shared with TRBD1. Looked up from germline, CDR1 is MNHNS and CDR2 is SASEGT. After removal of 4 bases from V and 5 bases from J, the junction contained 7 bases not matched to a gene. The CDR3 runs to 14 residues. CDR3 in DNA: TGTGCCAGCAGTGGGGGGACAGCTTGGTATGGCTACACCTTC. Its translation: CASSGGTAWYGYTF.